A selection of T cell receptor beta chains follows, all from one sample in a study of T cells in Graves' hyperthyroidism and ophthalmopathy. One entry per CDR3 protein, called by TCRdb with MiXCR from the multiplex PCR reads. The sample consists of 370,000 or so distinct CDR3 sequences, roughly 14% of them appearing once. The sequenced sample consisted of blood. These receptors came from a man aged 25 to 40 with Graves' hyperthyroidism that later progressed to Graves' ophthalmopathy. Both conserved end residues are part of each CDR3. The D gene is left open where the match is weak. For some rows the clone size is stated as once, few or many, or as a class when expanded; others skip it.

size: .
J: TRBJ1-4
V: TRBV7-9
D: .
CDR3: CASSLARGKTEKLFF
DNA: TGTGCCAGCAGCTTAGCGCGGGGAAAGACGGAAAAACTGTTTTTT

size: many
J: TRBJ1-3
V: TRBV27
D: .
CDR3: CASSFAGGNTIYF
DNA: TGTGCCAGCAGTTTCGCCGGTGGAAACACCATATATTTT

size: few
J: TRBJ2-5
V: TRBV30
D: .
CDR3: CAWNTRGQETQYF
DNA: TGTGCCTGGAACACCCGCGGTCAAGAGACCCAGTACTTC

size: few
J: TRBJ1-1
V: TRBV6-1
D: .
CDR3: CASSTRDRHTEAFF
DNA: TGTGCCAGCAGTACCCGAGACAGACACACTGAAGCTTTCTTT

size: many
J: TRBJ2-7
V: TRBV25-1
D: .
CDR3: CASRGSLHGEQYF
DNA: TGTGCCAGCAGGGGGAGTCTGCACGGGGAGCAGTACTTC

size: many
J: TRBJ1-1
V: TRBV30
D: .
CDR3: CAWSVGLNTEAFF
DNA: TGTGCCTGGAGTGTGGGGCTGAACACTGAAGCTTTCTTT

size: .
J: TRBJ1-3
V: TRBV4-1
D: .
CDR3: CASSYAQGSGNTIYF
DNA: TGCGCCAGCAGCTACGCTCAGGGTTCTGGAAACACCATATATTTT

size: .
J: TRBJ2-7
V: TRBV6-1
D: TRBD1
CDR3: CASMQGRGQGISEQYF
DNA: TGTGCCAGCATGCAGGGGAGGGGACAGGGTATTTCCGAGCAGTACTTC

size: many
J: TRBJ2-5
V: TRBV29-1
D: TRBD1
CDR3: CSVAGTVKETQYF
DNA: TGCAGCGTAGCTGGGACAGTCAAAGAGACCCAGTACTTC

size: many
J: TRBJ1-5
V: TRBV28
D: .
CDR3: CAGGQGNQPQHF
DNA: TGTGCCGGAGGGCAGGGCAATCAGCCCCAGCATTTT

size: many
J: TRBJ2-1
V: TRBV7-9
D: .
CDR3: CAREPFGARNHNEQFF
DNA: TGTGCCAGGGAGCCTTTTGGGGCCCGCAACCACAATGAGCAGTTCTTC

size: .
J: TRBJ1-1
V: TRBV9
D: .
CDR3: CASSVEGRAGTEAFF
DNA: TGTGCCAGCAGCGTAGAAGGTAGGGCAGGCACTGAAGCTTTCTTT

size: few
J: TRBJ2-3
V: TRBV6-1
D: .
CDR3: CASSVAVGDTQYF
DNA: TGTGCCAGCAGTGTCGCGGTCGGAGATACGCAGTATTTT

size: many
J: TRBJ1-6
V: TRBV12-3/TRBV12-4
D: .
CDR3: CASSPSGSLFNSPLHF
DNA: TGTGCCAGCAGTCCGTCCGGGTCTCTCTTTAATTCACCCCTCCACTTT

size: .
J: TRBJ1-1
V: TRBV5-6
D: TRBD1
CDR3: CASSFQQGAGMAFF
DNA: TGTGCCAGCAGCTTCCAACAGGGGGCTGGAATGGCTTTCTTT

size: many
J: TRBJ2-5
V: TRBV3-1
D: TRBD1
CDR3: CASSQGWDRVETQYF
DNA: TGTGCCAGCAGCCAAGGGTGGGACAGAGTTGAGACCCAGTACTTC

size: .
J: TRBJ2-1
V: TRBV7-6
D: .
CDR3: CASSLVGAPYEQFF
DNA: TGTGCCAGCAGCTTAGTGGGGGCGCCCTATGAGCAGTTCTTC

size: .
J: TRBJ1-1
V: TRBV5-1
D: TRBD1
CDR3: CASSLGQGGKAEAFF
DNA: TGCGCCAGCAGCTTGGGACAGGGCGGTAAGGCTGAAGCTTTCTTT

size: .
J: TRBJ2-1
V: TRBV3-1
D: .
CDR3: CASSQEWGGGYNEQFF
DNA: TGTGCCAGCAGCCAAGAGTGGGGGGGCGGCTACAATGAGCAGTTCTTC

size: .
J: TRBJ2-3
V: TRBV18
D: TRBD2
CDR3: CASSPKWKGGGTDTQYF
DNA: TGTGCCAGCTCACCAAAGTGGAAAGGCGGGGGGACAGATACGCAGTATTTT

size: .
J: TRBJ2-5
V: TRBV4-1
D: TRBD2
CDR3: CASSHLSGGSNVETQYF
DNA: TGCGCCAGCAGCCATCTTAGCGGGGGTTCCAACGTGGAGACCCAGTACTTC

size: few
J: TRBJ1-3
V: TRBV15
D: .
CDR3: CATEVPSGNTIYF
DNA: TGTGCCACGGAGGTGCCCTCTGGAAACACCATATATTTT

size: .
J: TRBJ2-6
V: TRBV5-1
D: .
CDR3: CASRMRGSGANVLTF
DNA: TGCGCCAGCAGGATGAGGGGTTCCGGGGCCAACGTCCTGACTTTC

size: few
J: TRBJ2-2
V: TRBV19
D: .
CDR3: CASSQRAITGELFF
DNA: TGTGCCAGTAGTCAAAGGGCTATCACCGGGGAGCTGTTTTTT

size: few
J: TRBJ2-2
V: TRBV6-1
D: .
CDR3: CASSTGFDTGELFF
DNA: TGTGCCAGCAGTACAGGGTTTGACACCGGGGAGCTGTTTTTT

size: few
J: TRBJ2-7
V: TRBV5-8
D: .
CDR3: CAPGRGREQYF
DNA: TGTGCCCCCGGAAGGGGGAGGGAGCAGTACTTC

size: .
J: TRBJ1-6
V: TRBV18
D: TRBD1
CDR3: CASSPRTGNSPLHF
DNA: TGTGCCAGCTCACCACGGACAGGGAATTCACCCCTCCACTTT

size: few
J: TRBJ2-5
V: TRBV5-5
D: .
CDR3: CASTFGQNGETQYF
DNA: TGTGCCAGCACCTTTGGACAAAACGGAGAGACCCAGTACTTC

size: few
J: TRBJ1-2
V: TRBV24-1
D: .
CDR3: CATSDSTAADYGYTF
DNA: TGTGCCACCAGTGACTCGACAGCCGCTGACTATGGCTACACCTTC

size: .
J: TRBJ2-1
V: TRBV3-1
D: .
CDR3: CASSQDGGSYNEQFF
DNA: TGTGCCAGCAGCCAAGACGGGGGCTCCTACAATGAGCAGTTCTTC

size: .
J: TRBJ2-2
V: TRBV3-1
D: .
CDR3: CASSPKRMRGTGELFF
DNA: TGTGCCAGCAGCCCAAAGAGGATGAGGGGCACCGGGGAGCTGTTTTTT

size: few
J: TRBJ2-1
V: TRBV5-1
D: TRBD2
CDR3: CASSYRGGGYNEQFF
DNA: TGCGCCAGCAGCTACCGCGGGGGGGGCTACAATGAGCAGTTCTTC

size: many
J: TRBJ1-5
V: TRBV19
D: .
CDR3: CASRRGQRWVSISNQPQHF
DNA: TGTGCCAGTAGACGTGGACAGCGATGGGTGTCTATTAGCAATCAGCCCCAGCATTTT

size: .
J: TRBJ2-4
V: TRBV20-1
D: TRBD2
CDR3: CSARGGFKDIQYF
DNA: TGCAGTGCTAGGGGGGGGTTCAAAGACATTCAGTACTTC

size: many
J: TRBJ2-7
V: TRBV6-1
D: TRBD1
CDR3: CASSPWDRVHEQYF
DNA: TGTGCCAGCAGTCCTTGGGACAGGGTCCACGAGCAGTACTTC

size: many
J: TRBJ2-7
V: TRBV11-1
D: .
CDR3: CASSAYPTESRDEQYF
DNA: TGTGCCAGCAGCGCCTACCCGACAGAGAGTAGAGACGAGCAGTACTTC

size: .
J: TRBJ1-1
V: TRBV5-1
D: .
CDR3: CASRTGQRAFF
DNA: TGCGCCAGCAGAACCGGGCAGCGAGCTTTCTTT

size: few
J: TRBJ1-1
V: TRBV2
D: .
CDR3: CASSSIGTEASF
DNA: TGTGCCAGCAGTTCTATTGGAACTGAAGCTTCCTTT

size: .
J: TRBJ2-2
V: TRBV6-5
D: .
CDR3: CASSYSGIYTGELFF
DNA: TGTGCCAGCAGTTACTCGGGTATCTACACCGGGGAGCTGTTTTTT

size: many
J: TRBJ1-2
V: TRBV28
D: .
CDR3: CASRPRKNSNYGYTF
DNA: TGTGCCAGCAGGCCTCGAAAAAATAGTAACTATGGCTACACCTTC

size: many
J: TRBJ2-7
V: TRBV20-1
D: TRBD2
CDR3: CSVRIAGGRDEQYF
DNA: TGCAGTGTCAGAATAGCGGGGGGGCGGGACGAGCAGTACTTC

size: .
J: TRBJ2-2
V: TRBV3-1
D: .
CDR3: CASSQDDGELFF
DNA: TGTGCCAGCAGCCAAGATGACGGGGAGCTGTTTTTT

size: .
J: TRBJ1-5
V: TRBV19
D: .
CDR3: CASGGAQPQHF
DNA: TGTGCCAGTGGAGGGGCTCAGCCCCAGCATTTT

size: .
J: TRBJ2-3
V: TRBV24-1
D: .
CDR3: CATTDGTDTQYF
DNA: TGTGCCACCACGGACGGGACAGATACGCAGTATTTT

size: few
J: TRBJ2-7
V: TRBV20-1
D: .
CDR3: CSARYSSYEQYF
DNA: TGCAGTGCTAGATACAGCTCCTACGAGCAGTACTTC

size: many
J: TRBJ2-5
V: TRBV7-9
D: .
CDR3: CASSPQRETQYF
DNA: TGTGCCAGCAGCCCTCAGAGGGAGACCCAGTACTTC

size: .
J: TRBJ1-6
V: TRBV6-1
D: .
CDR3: CASSLRAGNSPLHF
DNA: TGTGCCAGCAGCCTACGGGCAGGGAATTCACCCCTCCACTTT

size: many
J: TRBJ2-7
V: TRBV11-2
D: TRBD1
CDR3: CASIPPDRSAYEQYF
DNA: TGTGCCAGCATCCCACCGGACAGGTCGGCGTACGAGCAGTACTTC

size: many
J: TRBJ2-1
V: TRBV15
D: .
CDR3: CATSMDRANEQFF
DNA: TGTGCCACCAGCATGGACAGAGCGAATGAGCAGTTCTTC

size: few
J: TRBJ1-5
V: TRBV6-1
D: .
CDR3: CASSEEATYSNQPQHF
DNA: TGTGCCAGCAGTGAAGAGGCAACTTATAGCAATCAGCCCCAGCATTTT

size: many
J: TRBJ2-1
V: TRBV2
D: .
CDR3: CASSYRTHNEQFF
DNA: TGTGCCAGCAGTTACAGGACCCACAATGAGCAGTTCTTC

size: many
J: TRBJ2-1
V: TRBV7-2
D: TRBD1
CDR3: CASSLPANPQGAHTYNEQFF
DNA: TGTGCCAGCAGCTTACCTGCTAACCCTCAGGGGGCCCATACCTACAATGAGCAGTTCTTC

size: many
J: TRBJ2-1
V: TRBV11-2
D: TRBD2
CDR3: CASSLDRTSFNEQFF
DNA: TGTGCCAGCAGCTTAGATAGGACTAGTTTCAATGAGCAGTTCTTC

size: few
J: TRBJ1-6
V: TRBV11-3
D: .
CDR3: CASSGGKGSSYNSPLHF
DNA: TGTGCCAGCAGCGGAGGAAAGGGAAGCTCCTATAATTCACCCCTCCACTTT

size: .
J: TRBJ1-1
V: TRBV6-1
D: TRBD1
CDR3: CASRRTGGSEAFF
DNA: TGTGCCAGCAGAAGGACAGGGGGCTCTGAAGCTTTCTTT

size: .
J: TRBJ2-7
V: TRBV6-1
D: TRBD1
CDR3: CASSRDRGNLEQYF
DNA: TGTGCCAGCAGTAGGGACAGGGGTAATCTCGAGCAGTACTTC

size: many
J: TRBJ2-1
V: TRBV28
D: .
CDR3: CASSFRLKVNEQFF
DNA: TGTGCCAGCAGTTTTAGGCTTAAGGTCAATGAGCAGTTCTTC

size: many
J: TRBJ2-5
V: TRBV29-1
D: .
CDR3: CSVGALGETQYF
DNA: TGCAGCGTGGGCGCGTTGGGAGAGACCCAGTACTTC

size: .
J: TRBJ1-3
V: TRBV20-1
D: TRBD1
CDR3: CSAHDRVAGNTIYF
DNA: TGCAGTGCACACGACAGGGTGGCTGGAAACACCATATATTTT